The 10 T cell receptor beta chains reported below all come from one sample, sequenced in a study of regulatory T cells in long-lasting Graves disease. Time point reported: newly diagnosed GD, antithyroid drugs for less than 3 months. TCR sequences were obtained from RNA taken from PBMCs. Investigators prepared the TCR beta libraries by applying iRepertoire HTBI primers and Arm-PCR of CDR3 regions. TCRdb processed the multiplex PCR reads anew with MiXCR; each CDR3 protein has one entry. The sample contains 450,000 to 650,000 distinct CDR3 sequences, around 16% of which appear only once. The same sample was also studied in work on T cells in Graves' hyperthyroidism and ophthalmopathy.

The sequences come from peripheral blood mononuclear cells (PBMCs), collected at new diagnosis, from a patient treated with antithyroid drugs. All receptors derive from a woman between 40 and 65 years old with Graves disease.

The CDR3: CATGLEGAQPQHF. The CDR3, as DNA: TGTGCCACCGGACTAGAAGGCGCTCAGCCCCAGCATTTT. The rearrangement joins TRBV10-3 to TRBJ1-5; no clear D gene. The germline V and J ends were trimmed by 10 bases and 6 bases, with 16 bases remaining between them. Germline CDR1 reads ENHRY; CDR2 reads SYGVKD. The CDR3 is 13 amino acids.

Only a few counts were recorded for this clonotype. The V call is TRBV20-1, the J call TRBJ2-3; D gene ambiguous. The germline V gene encodes CDR1 DFQATT and CDR2 SNEGSKA (reference sequence). Trimming removed 0 bases at V and 5 bases at J, with 6 bases between. The CDR3 extends over 12 amino acids. CDR3: CSARDRVDTQYF. In DNA, the CDR3 is TGCAGTGCTAGAGATCGGGTAGATACGCAGTATTTT.

In this sample, this clonotype turned up many times. Possible read error: a much larger clone is one base away. CDR3 sequence (DNA): TGTGCCGGCAGCCTAGATTGGAACACTGAAGCTTTCTTT. Residues: CAGSLDWNTEAFF. This chain links TRBV11-2 with TRBJ1-1, with D unresolved. The CDR3 is 13 amino acids. Germline V gene sequence: CDR1 SGHAT, CDR2 FQNNGV.

To note about this clonotype: A read error is possible here, since a much larger clone lies one base away. The chain uses TRBV2 and TRBJ2-1; 9 nucleotides agree with TRBD2. The CDR3 has 16 amino acids. Germline lookup yields CDR1 SNHLY and CDR2 FYNNEI. The CDR3 DNA reads TGTGCCAGCAGTGGGGAAGTAGCGGGGGCCTACAATGAGCGGTTCTTC. This encodes CASSGEVAGAYNERFF. Filled out from reference TRBV2 and TRBJ2-1, the complete variable domain reads EPEVTQTPSHQVTQMGQEVILRCVPISNHLYFYWYRQILGQKVEFLVSFYNNEISEKSEIFDDQFSVERPDGSNFTLKIRSTKLEDSAMYFCASSGEVAGAYNERFFGPGTRLTVL.

Regarding this clonotype: A junction boundary mismatches the germline segment, possibly from a read error. V and J are TRBV12-3 or TRBV12-4 and TRBJ1-1, with TRBD1 matching over 7 bases. CDR3 length equals 16 residues. CDR3 amino acids: CASSPGSHRGNTGAFF. In nucleotides, the CDR3 is TGTGCCAGCAGCCCCGGCAGTCACAGGGGTAACACTGGAGCTTTCTTT.

The genes are TRBV27 and TRBJ1-1; weak D call: TRBD1 (6 bases). This CDR3 is built from 16 residues. Trimming took 6 bases from V and 8 from J, leaving 25 bases between them. Germline values: CDR1 MNHEY, CDR2 SMNVEV (reference sequence). As DNA, the CDR3 is TGTGCCAGCAGCCCCTTTTTAACTCGACAGGCGGGAGAAGCTTTCTTT. It translates to CASSPFLTRQAGEAFF.

This clonotype was found a few times. This chain joins TRBV30 and TRBJ2-2; tentatively, D is TRBD1 (5 bases). V shed 1 base and J shed 2 bases, with 8 bases lying between them. Germline assignment: CDR1 GTSNPN and CDR2 SVGIG (reference sequence). The CDR3 has 14 residues. The CDR3 loop is CAWSGTPNTGELFF. CDR3 nucleotides: TGTGCCTGGAGTGGGACACCCAACACCGGGGAGCTGTTTTTT.

Turning to this clonotype: A much larger clonotype is one base distant, so this may be a read error. This chain connects TRBV7-3 to TRBJ1-1, with D tentatively TRBD1 (6 bases). Germline loops: CDR1 SGHTA, CDR2 FQGTGA. This CDR3 comprises 13 residues. The CDR3 nucleotides read TGTGCCAGCAGCCCGACAGGACCATTAGAAGCTCTCTTT. Encoded protein: CASSPTGPLEALF.

This clonotype was counted at least ten times. The chain has TRBV3-1 and TRBJ2-7; D is unclear. The CDR3 has 13 amino acids. CDR1 is LGHDT and CDR2 is YNNKEL in the germline V gene (reference sequence). Trimming pared 4 bases from V and 1 base from J, leaving 8 bases between. CDR3 in DNA: TGTGCCAGCAGCCCGGCCGGTTCCTACGAGCAGTACTTC. Its protein is CASSPAGSYEQYF.

This clonotype came up many times. The rearrangement joins TRBV30 to TRBJ2-7, with no clear D. The V end was cut by 2 bases, the J end by 2 bases, with 13 bases between. The CDR3 runs 14 residues. Germline CDR1 reads GTSNPN; CDR2 reads SVGIG (reference sequence). CDR3 sequence (DNA): TGTGCCTGGAGTCTACCGGGTCGGCCCTACGAGCAGTACTTC. Its protein is CAWSLPGRPYEQYF. The full variable domain, with the rest looked up from reference TRBV30 and TRBJ2-7, is SQTIHQWPATLVQPVGSPLSLECTVEGTSNPNLYWYRQAAGRGLQLLFYSVGIGQISSEVPQNLSASRPQDRQFILSSKKLLLSDSGFYLCAWSLPGRPYEQYFGPGTRLTVT.